This T cell receptor (beta chain) was obtained from a study of blood T cell repertoires in COVID-19 (dated by TCRdb to 2018 to 2020). With regard to the full study: Collaborator samples came from the United States, Italy and Spain and covered acute and convalescent phases of COVID-19. The sample metadata nearly always contained a de-identified subject ID, COVID-19 status, age in years and sex. The prospective study material was composed of cDNA or gDNA derived from T cells, B-cell-depleted T cells, or PBMCs. Samples were obtained from the ongoing ImmuneRACE study (first 160 participants) and from 1,254 subjects provided by 6 global collaborators. The repertoires were made available in a free public database intended to serve as a resource for research on the immune response to SARS-CoV-2. Where available, HLA class I and class II types were taken from metadata supplied by the sample provider and were not determined by assay-based typing. Subjects who had been exposed to COVID-19, were actively infected with it, or had recovered from it provided the deeply sampled blood TCRbeta repertoires that made up the dataset. Paper-wide results and their limitations: How much clinical and demographic metadata was included differed by source and by participant, and the metadata was provided uncurated.

TCRbeta CDR3 regions were amplified from genomic DNA using the immunoSEQ Assay, a bias-controlled multiplex PCR. The study's own analysis went as follows. Within the assay, amplification of reference gene primers was used to estimate how many nucleated cells each sample contained. To quantify the absolute abundance of each unique TCRbeta CDR3 rearrangement, sequence reads were collapsed and filtered. For each sample, productive Simpson clonality was calculated as the square root of Simpson's diversity index across productive rearrangements. What TCRdb holds here is the immuneACCESS table cut down to in-frame rearrangements. Part of the clones is not present; checked against another copy, under half of the missing clones reflect an unresolved V gene, and the others are unexplained. V and J calls and clone size are copied from that table; D and trimming were computed from the DNA. Within this sample are 250,000 or so clones, with roughly 80% of them counted one time only. Around 4% of the sample is held by the ten biggest clonotypes.

On this clone: This receptor's antigen is unknown. There are no base qualities to consult, and no much larger clone falls within one base.

CDR1 and CDR2, looked up from the germline V gene, are SGHVS and FQNEAQ. Deletion took 2 bases off V and 4 bases off J, with a span of 18 bases between the germline ends. The CDR3 measures 18 amino acids from cysteine to phenylalanine. Kept here is only the CDR3 DNA, which spans 54 bases and is read in frame from base 1. The collaborating institutions used their own protocols to collect whole blood in K2EDTA tubes. For TCRbeta analysis, collaborators shipped samples in one of three forms: frozen whole blood, isolated PBMCs, or DNA extracted from either of those sample types. The receptor's source is a man aged 55 to 70 with acute or convalescent COVID-19. The chain couples TRBV7-8 to TRBJ2-6; TRBD1 is perhaps the D gene, given 6 matching bases. Material: peripheral blood. At the DNA level, the sequence is TGTGCCAGCAGCTTATCTCAATCAAGGGGGTCCGGGGCCAACGTCCTGACTTTC. The encoded protein is CASSLSQSRGSGANVLTF.